The TCR beta chain described here comes from a study of control samples from healthy donors and cancer patients. Per the germline V gene, CDR1 is LGHDT and CDR2 is YNNKEL (reference sequence). The CDR3 is 15 residues long. With 3 bases removed from V and 0 bases from J, the gap between germline ends came to 12 bases. Clones were read by immunoSEQ multiplex PCR, and TCRdb kept only the in-frame ones, dropping some. In the table there are fewer than 200,000 clones, almost 90% of which are singletons. The V gene is TRBV3-1 (or the pseudogene TRBV3-2), the J gene TRBJ2-7; maybe TRBD2 (7 bases). Input material: blood. This TCR came from a woman aged 45-60 years in good health. The CDR3 loop reads CASSQRGGVSYEQYF. In DNA form, the CDR3 reads TGTGCCAGCAGCCAGAGGGGGGGGGTCTCCTACGAGCAGTACTTC.